This passage covers 25 T cell receptor beta chains from one sample sequenced in a study of a mutant IDH1 vaccine in newly diagnosed glioma. Libraries were prepared by immunoSEQ multiplex PCR; TCRdb keeps only in-frame clonotypes and omits some of them. Of tens of thousands of clones in the sample, 80% to 90% are singletons; the top ten hold over 2.5%. The sample's time point: baseline, week 1 (first vaccination visit). Noted treatment: pre-vaccination baseline after standard-of-care therapy. The specimen was PBMCs, collected from a glioma patient treated with radiotherapy, temozolomide or both. These receptors were obtained from a man in his thirties or forties with glioma.

The chain has TRBV30 and TRBJ2-2; 14 bases are shared with TRBD2. V was pared by 2 bases and J by 2 bases, with 16 bases of the junction left unmatched. This CDR3 has 21 residues. The germline gives CDR1 GTSNPN, CDR2 SVGIG (reference sequence). This CDR3 is CAWSILRTSGGFSDNTGELFF. The CDR3 DNA reads as TGTGCCTGGAGTATCCTGAGGACTAGCGGGGGGTTTTCTGATAACACCGGGGAGCTGTTTTTT. The full variable domain, rest sourced from reference TRBV30 and TRBJ2-2, is SQTIHQWPATLVQPVGSPLSLECTVEGTSNPNLYWYRQAAGRGLQLLFYSVGIGQISSEVPQNLSASRPQDRQFILSSKKLLLSDSGFYLCAWSILRTSGGFSDNTGELFFGEGSRLTVL.

This clone was counted between two and nine times. CDR3 nucleotide sequence: TGTGCCAGCAGTACACCCATGGCGGGGGCCACAGATACGCAGTATTTT. Encoded protein: CASSTPMAGATDTQYF. The rearrangement uses TRBV27 and TRBJ2-3; perhaps TRBD2 as D (7 bases). V lost 5 bases, J lost 2 bases, and 17 bases lay in between. This CDR3 has 16 amino acids. The germline gives CDR1 MNHEY, CDR2 SMNVEV (reference sequence).

This clone was observed once. The chain uses TRBV4-1 and TRBJ2-5; TRBD2 aligns across 8 bases. The better agreement between TRBJ2-7 and the DNA end casts doubt on the J call. This CDR3 contains 18 residues. The germline gives CDR1 MGHRA, CDR2 YSYEKL. In nucleotides, the CDR3 is TGCGCCAGCAGCGCACTATACCCGGGACTAGGTAGCTCCTACGAGCAGTACTTC. The encoded protein is CASSALYPGLGSSYEQYF.

CDR3 sequence reads: CASSQDGPNYGYTF. CDR3 sequence (DNA): TGTGCCAGCAGCCAAGACGGTCCCAATTATGGCTACACCTTC. The chain combines TRBV4-2 with TRBJ1-2; D is unclear. Per germline, CDR1 LGHNA and CDR2 YNFKEQ. There are 14 residues in the CDR3. The V and J ends lost 0 bases and 5 bases respectively, with 10 bases between them.

V gene TRBV7-6 combines with J gene TRBJ1-1, with D possibly being TRBD1 (5 bases). Trimming stripped 4 bases from V and 4 bases from J, with 13 bases between. The CDR3 totals 14 residues. CDR1 SGHVS and CDR2 FNYEAQ come from the germline V gene. The CDR3 region has the DNA TGTGCCAGCAGCTCATCGAAGGGGTCCACTGAAGCTTTCTTT. Its translation is CASSSSKGSTEAFF.

J is TRBJ2-2 and V is TRBV2, with TRBD1 identical over 8 bases. Germline lookup yields CDR1 SNHLY and CDR2 FYNNEI. CDR3 length: 14 residues. Trimming removed 1 base from V and 5 bases from J; junction bases left unmatched: 0. The CDR3 DNA reads TGTGCCAGCAGTGAAGGACAGGGGACCGGGGAGCTGTTTTTT. Translated: CASSEGQGTGELFF.

The chain combines TRBV27 with TRBJ1-1, with TRBD1 identical over 8 bases. CDR1 and CDR2 from the germline V gene are MNHEY and SMNVEV (reference sequence). The CDR3 sequence is 13 residues long. The V segment lost 6 bases and the J segment 10 bases; nucleotides outside the gene matches: 10. CDR3 protein: CASRQAQGARAFF. In nucleotides, the CDR3 is TGTGCCAGCAGGCAAGCTCAGGGGGCGAGAGCTTTCTTT.

The chain links TRBV4-1 to TRBJ1-4, with D perhaps matching TRBD1 (6 bases). Germline CDR1 and CDR2: MGHRA and YSYEKL. V was shortened by 3 bases and J by 8 bases, with 19 bases between the two germline ends. This CDR3 region has 16 residues. The CDR3 coding sequence is TGCGCCAGCAGCCAGGAACCGGGACATAGCGGGGAAAAACTGTTTTTT. It translates to CASSQEPGHSGEKLFF.

This chain connects TRBV28 to TRBJ1-5; D may be TRBD1 (5 bases). CDR1 and CDR2 from the germline V gene are MDHEN and SYDVKM. V was clipped by 8 bases and J by 0 bases, with 14 bases between them. CDR3 size: 15 residues. The CDR3 nucleotides read TGTGCCAGCGCCCGACAGCAGAATAGCAATCAGCCCCAGCATTTT. It codes for CASARQQNSNQPQHF. The variable domain in full, with the rest retrieved from reference TRBV28 and TRBJ1-5, is DVKVTQSSRYLVKRTGEKVFLECVQDMDHENMFWYRQDPGLGLRLIYFSYDVKMKEKGDIPEGYSVSREKKERFSLILESASTNQTSMYLCASARQQNSNQPQHFGDGTRLSIL.

The sample holds a few counts of this clone. This chain connects TRBV18 to TRBJ2-7; D not resolved. CDR3 length equals 13 residues. Trimming left V 3 bases short and J 4 bases short, with 10 bases between. Germline CDR1 is KGHSH and CDR2 is LQKENI. Here the CDR3 DNA reads TGTGCCAGCTCACCCCAGCTAGAGTACGAGCAGTACTTC. It translates to CASSPQLEYEQYF.

V usage is TRBV6-1 and J usage is TRBJ1-2; 9 nucleotides line up with TRBD1. Germline CDR1 is MNHNS and CDR2 is SASEGT. V shed 1 base and J 0 bases; nucleotides not matched to a gene: 15. The CDR3 spans 20 residues. The CDR3, as DNA: TGTGCCAGCAGTGAAGGATCCGGGACAGGGCCTCTATTCTCTAACTATGGCTACACCTTC. Amino acid sequence: CASSEGSGTGPLFSNYGYTF.

This clone was observed once. The V gene is TRBV6-1, the J gene TRBJ2-3; unclear D gene. The CDR3 covers 13 residues. Trimming cost V 4 bases and J 1 base, with 6 bases left between them. Germline CDR1 reads MNHNS; CDR2 reads SASEGT. The CDR3: CASSGQGTDTQYF. The DNA of the CDR3 is TGTGCCAGCAGTGGTCAGGGCACAGATACGCAGTATTTT.

The chain is built from TRBV2 and TRBJ2-5; the D gene is possibly TRBD1 (6 bases). The DNA end is a closer match to TRBJ2-7, so the J assignment may be wrong. Germline values: CDR1 SNHLY, CDR2 FYNNEI. This CDR3 has 14 residues. CDR3 region: CASKSGEFSYEQYF. CDR3 sequence (DNA): TGTGCCAGCAAGTCAGGGGAGTTTTCCTACGAGCAGTACTTC.

This chain connects TRBV6-1 to TRBJ1-2; D ambiguous. Between the trimmed V and J ends, which lost 7 bases and 0 bases, there was a span of 15 bases. The germline V gene has CDR1 MNHNS and CDR2 SASEGT. This CDR3 spans 15 amino acids. The CDR3 DNA sequence: TGTGCCAGCAAAGACACCTACCCCCCTAACTATGGCTACACCTTC. Translating it yields CASKDTYPPNYGYTF.

The CDR3 DNA is TGTGCCAGCAGCTCCCCTGGGAGGGTGAACACCGGGGAGCTGTTTTTT. This translates into CASSSPGRVNTGELFF. The chain employs TRBV7-9 and TRBJ2-2, with 7 nucleotides matching TRBD2. Germline values: CDR1 SEHNR, CDR2 FQNEAQ (reference sequence). The CDR3 is 16 residues long. V was clipped by 4 bases and J by 1 base; unmatched bases: 6.

This clone was recorded a few times. The V call is TRBV10-3, the J call TRBJ1-1; D remains unclear. Germline loops: CDR1 ENHRY, CDR2 SYGVKD. The CDR3 has 12 amino acids. V was cut by 6 bases and J by 2 bases, with 7 bases left in between. CDR3 sequence (DNA): TGTGCCATCAGGATGGTAAACACTGAAGCTTTCTTT. Translation: CAIRMVNTEAFF.

This clone appeared a single time. The chain has TRBV19 and TRBJ1-6, with no clear D. The CDR3 spans 15 residues. The V end was cut by 2 bases, the J end by 7 bases, with 12 bases between. CDR1 is LNHDA, CDR2 SQIVND, per germline (reference sequence). For the CDR3, the DNA is TGTGCCAGTAGTATACGTTCAGGCAACAATTCACCCCTCCACTTT. As protein: CASSIRSGNNSPLHF.

For the CDR3, the DNA is TGTGCCAGCAGCTTATGGGGGGCGGACACTGAAGCTTTCTTT. It specifies CASSLWGADTEAFF. The J gene is TRBJ1-1, the V gene TRBV5-4; D possibly corresponds to TRBD1 (6 bases). Trimming cost V 2 bases and J 3 bases, with 11 bases left between them. Germline V gene sequence: CDR1 SGHNT, CDR2 YYREEE (reference sequence). This CDR3 comprises 14 residues.

V gene TRBV15 combines with J gene TRBJ1-5; D remains ambiguous. The V gene's germline CDR1 is LNHNV and CDR2 YYDKDF (reference sequence). The CDR3 length is 13 residues. V was pared by 4 bases and J by 0 bases, with 4 bases between. In DNA, the CDR3 is TGTGCCACCAGCATTGGTAGCAATCAGCCCCAGCATTTT. It encodes CATSIGSNQPQHF. The full variable domain, its missing parts supplied by reference TRBV15 and TRBJ1-5, is DAMVIQNPRYQVTQFGKPVTLSCSQTLNHNVMYWYQQKSSQAPKLLFHYYDKDFNNEADTPDNFQSRRPNTSFCFLDIRSPGLGDTAMYLCATSIGSNQPQHFGDGTRLSIL.

V gene TRBV7-6 combines with J gene TRBJ1-4; TRBD1 matches at 10 bases. This CDR3 contains 15 residues. Looked up from germline, CDR1 is SGHVS and CDR2 is FNYEAQ. J gave up 8 bases and V 3 bases, and 6 bases lay outside the gene matches. The DNA of the CDR3 is TGTGCCAGCAGCTTCATGGGACAGGGGATAGAAAAACTGTTTTTT. Translation: CASSFMGQGIEKLFF.

The rearrangement links TRBV2 to TRBJ1-1; D is undetermined. The V gene lost 2 bases and the J gene lost 0 bases, with 13 bases spanning the gap. This CDR3 is built from 16 residues. CDR1 is SNHLY, CDR2 FYNNEI, per germline. The CDR3 DNA is TGTGCCAGCAGTGAAAGACCGGCTATCCTGAACACTGAAGCTTTCTTT. Its protein is CASSERPAILNTEAFF.

This chain links TRBV2 with TRBJ1-3; TRBD1 is a possible D gene (6 bases). Germline loops: CDR1 SNHLY, CDR2 FYNNEI. The CDR3 has 14 amino acids. V was cut by 10 bases and J by 3 bases, with 16 bases left in between. CDR3 in amino acids: CAKGGSVSGNTIYF. CDR3 coding DNA: TGTGCCAAGGGGGGCAGCGTCAGTGGAAACACCATATATTTT. The full variable domain, its missing parts supplied by reference TRBV2 and TRBJ1-3, is EPEVTQTPSHQVTQMGQEVILRCVPISNHLYFYWYRQILGQKVEFLVSFYNNEISEKSEIFDDQFSVERPDGSNFTLKIRSTKLEDSAMYFCAKGGSVSGNTIYFGEGSWLTVV.

This clone was picked up one time. The V and J genes are TRBV5-1 and TRBJ2-5; weak D call: TRBD2 (5 bases). The J call may be wrong; the DNA end is better matched by TRBJ2-7. The CDR3 extends over 17 amino acids. CDR1 is SGHRS, CDR2 YFSETQ, per germline. CDR3 sequence (DNA): TGCGCCAGCAGCTTGGATTTTGGAGGCCCGGTGGCCTACGAGCAGTACTTC. Translation gives CASSLDFGGPVAYEQYF.

This chain connects TRBV4-1 to TRBJ2-3, with D perhaps TRBD1 (5 bases). Trimming shortened V by 3 bases and J by 6 bases, and 10 bases separated the two germline ends. This CDR3 spans 13 amino acids. Looked up from germline, CDR1 is MGHRA and CDR2 is YSYEKL. CDR3: CASSHKGQDTQYF. In DNA form, the CDR3 reads TGCGCCAGCAGCCACAAGGGGCAGGATACGCAGTATTTT.

The chain is built from TRBV10-3 and TRBJ1-3; 7 positions agree with TRBD1. V lost 0 bases, J lost 0 bases, and 5 bases stayed unmatched. Germline CDR1 ENHRY, CDR2 SYGVKD. The CDR3 covers 17 residues. The CDR3: CAISESLGQSSGNTIYF. The CDR3, as DNA: TGTGCCATCAGTGAGTCTTTGGGACAGAGCTCTGGAAACACCATATATTTT.